The subject of this entry is one TCR beta chain. This clone may be a read error of a much larger clone one base away. The CDR3 extends over 16 amino acids. The V gene's germline CDR1 is KGHDR and CDR2 SFDVKD. This sample stems from a study of tumor-infiltrating lymphocytes in primary liver carcinoma. Study-wide context: Each of the growths was stage T1-T3 N0M0, extending roughly 4.2 to 11 cm across.

TCR beta cDNA was made from roughly 500 ng total RNA with a constant-region primer. Construction of TCR beta libraries relied on three successive nested multiplex PCR rounds employing slightly modified ARM-PCR. In the first two PCR rounds, TRBV1-TRBV30 forward primers were paired with a C-beta reverse primer, and each round lasted 10 cycles. TCRdb reprocessed the multiplex PCR reads via MiXCR and lists one record per CDR3 protein. This table has around 70,000 distinct CDR3 sequences, 60% to 75% appearing once. DNA and RNA were both co-extracted from about 19-30 mg of bulk tissue that had not been sorted. Patients carried chronic HBV infection without prior treatment.

Specimen: liver tumor tissue from sampling region 4. The subset was: tumor region T4, right-lateral pole. The TCR sequence derives from a man aged 40-55 years with primary liver carcinoma and hepatitis B virus infection. This chain joins TRBV24-1 and TRBJ2-1, with 8 bases matching TRBD2. The CDR3 nucleotides read TGTGTCACCAGTGACAGCACTAGCGGAGATTACAATGAGCAGTTCTTC. Residues: CVTSDSTSGDYNEQFF.